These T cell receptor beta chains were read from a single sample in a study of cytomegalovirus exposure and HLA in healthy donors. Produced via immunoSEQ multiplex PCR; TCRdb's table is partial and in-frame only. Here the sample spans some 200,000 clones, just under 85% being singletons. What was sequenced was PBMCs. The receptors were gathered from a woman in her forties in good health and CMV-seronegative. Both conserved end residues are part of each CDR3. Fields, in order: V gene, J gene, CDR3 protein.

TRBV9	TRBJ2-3	CASSERQSGTDTQYF
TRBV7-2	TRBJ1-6	CASSYSGQGTSPLHF
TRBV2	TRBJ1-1	CASREDRDAAFF
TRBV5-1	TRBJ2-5	CASSLARATQETQYF
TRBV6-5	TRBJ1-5	CASAWGGNQPQHF
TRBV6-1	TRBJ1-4	CASRDRGSEKLFF
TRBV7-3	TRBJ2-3	CASSLASTDTQYF
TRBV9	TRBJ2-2	CASNLAGGSRANTGELFF
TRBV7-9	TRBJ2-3	CASSLGEFSTDTQYF
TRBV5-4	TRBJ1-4	CASSLGGQGLREKLFF
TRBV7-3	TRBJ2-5	CASSLIRQETQYF
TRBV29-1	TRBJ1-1	CSVWAVGRSTEAFF
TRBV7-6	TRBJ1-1	CASSPLEGHGDTEAFF
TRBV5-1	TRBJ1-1	CASSSVNTEAFF
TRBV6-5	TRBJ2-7	CASSYNGVVPYEQYF
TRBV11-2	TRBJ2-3	CASSLGGKGRVGADTQYF
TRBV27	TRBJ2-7	CASSLRGVGEQYF
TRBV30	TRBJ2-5	CAWSLPGQGSETQYF
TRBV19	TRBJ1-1	CASRPVRGNTEAFF
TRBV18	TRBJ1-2	CASSPGQGGYGYTF
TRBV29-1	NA	CSVQGTGSSYEQYF
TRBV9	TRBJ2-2	CASSETSGGAVRTGELFF
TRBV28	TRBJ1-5	CASSPGQVVQPQHF
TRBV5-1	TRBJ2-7	CASSSTGMTYEQYF
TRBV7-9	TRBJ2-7	CASSLGQGRFISYEQYF
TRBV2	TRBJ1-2	CASTDSTNYGYTF
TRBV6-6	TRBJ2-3	CASSFSGGPTDTQYF
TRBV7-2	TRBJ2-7	CASSLSGGPYEQYF
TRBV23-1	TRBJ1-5	CASSRYRGRNQPQHF
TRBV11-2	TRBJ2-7	CASSSLGGQGAYEQYF
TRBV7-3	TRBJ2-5	CASSSQAEETQYF
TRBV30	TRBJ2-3	CASGPAGYTDTQYF
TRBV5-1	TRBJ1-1	CASSLQRQPGVGTEAFF
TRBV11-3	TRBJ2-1	CASSPVGLAGGRYNEQFF
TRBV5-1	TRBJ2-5	CASSLDRGVPQYF